This T cell receptor beta chain derives from a study of shared clonotypes between healthy human individuals. Trimming pared 3 bases from V and 7 bases from J, leaving 12 bases between. CDR1 is SGHVS and CDR2 is FQNEAQ in the germline V gene. The CDR3 runs 13 residues. Samples underwent the assay at deep level. TCRdb's table, derived via immunoSEQ multiplex PCR, lists solely in-frame clones and lacks some. There are more than 200,000 clones in the sample; 65% occur only once, and 11% lies in the top ten. The specimen sequenced was memory CD4+ T cells sorted from blood. The subset is: CD45RA-negative fraction. The TCR sequence derives from a man in his thirties or forties in good health. The chain is built from TRBV7-8 and TRBJ2-5; D is unresolved. Written as DNA, the CDR3 is TGTGCCAGCAGCTTCGATCGTGTTGGGACCCAGTACTTC. It codes for CASSFDRVGTQYF.